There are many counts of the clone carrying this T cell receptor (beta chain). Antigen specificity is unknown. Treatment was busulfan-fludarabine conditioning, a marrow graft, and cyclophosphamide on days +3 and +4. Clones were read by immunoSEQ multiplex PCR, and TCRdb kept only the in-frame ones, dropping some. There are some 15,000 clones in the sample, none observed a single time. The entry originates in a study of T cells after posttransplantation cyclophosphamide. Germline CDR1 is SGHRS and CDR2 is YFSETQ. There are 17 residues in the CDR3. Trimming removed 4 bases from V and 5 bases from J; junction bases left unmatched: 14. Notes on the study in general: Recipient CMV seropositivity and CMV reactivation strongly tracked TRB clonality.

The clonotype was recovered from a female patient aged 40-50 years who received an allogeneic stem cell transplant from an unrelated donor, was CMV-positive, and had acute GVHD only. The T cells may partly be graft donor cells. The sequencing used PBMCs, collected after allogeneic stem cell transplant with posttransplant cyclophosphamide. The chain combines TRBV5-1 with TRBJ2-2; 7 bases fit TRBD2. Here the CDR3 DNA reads TGCGCCAGCAGCCAGGCGGTAACTAGCGATGTGACCGGGGAGCTGTTTTTT. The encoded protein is CASSQAVTSDVTGELFF. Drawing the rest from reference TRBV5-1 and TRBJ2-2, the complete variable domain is KAGVTQTPRYLIKTRGQQVTLSCSPISGHRSVSWYQQTPGQGLQFLFEYFSETQRNKGNFPGRFSGRQFSNSRSEMNVSTLELGDSALYLCASSQAVTSDVTGELFFGEGSRLTVL.